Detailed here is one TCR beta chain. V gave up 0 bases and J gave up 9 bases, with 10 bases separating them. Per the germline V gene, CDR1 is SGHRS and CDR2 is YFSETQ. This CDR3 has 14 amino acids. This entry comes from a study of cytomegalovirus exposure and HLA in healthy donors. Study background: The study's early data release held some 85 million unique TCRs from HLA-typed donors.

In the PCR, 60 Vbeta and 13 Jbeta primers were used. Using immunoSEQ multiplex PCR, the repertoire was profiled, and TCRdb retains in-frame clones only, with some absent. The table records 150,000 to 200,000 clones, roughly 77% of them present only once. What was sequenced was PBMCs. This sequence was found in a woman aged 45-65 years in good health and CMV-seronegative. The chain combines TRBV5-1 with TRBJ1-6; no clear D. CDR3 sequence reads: CASSLVLGGSPLHF. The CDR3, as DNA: TGCGCCAGCAGCTTGGTACTCGGCGGTTCACCCCTCCACTTT.